The 21 T cell receptor beta chains listed next were all sequenced from one sample in a study of early T cells in non-severe SARS-CoV-2 infection. TCRdb called the 5' RACE reads again in MiXCR, with one record for every CDR3 protein. The sample shows tens of thousands of distinct CDR3 sequences, around 5.7% of them seen only once. The sample here was whole blood, taken at baseline. The receptors shown here come from an adult who was a healthcare worker with PCR-confirmed SARS-CoV-2 infection or an uninfected control (not recorded which).

In this sample, this clonotype turned up many times. The rearrangement uses TRBV19 and TRBJ2-5; 8 bases match TRBD2. The CDR3 totals 14 residues. Trimming removed 5 bases from V and 1 base from J; junction bases left unmatched: 3. The germline V gene encodes CDR1 LNHDA and CDR2 SQIVND (reference sequence). This CDR3 is CASSLGTSQETQYF. In DNA, the CDR3 is TGTGCCAGTAGTCTCGGGACTAGCCAAGAGACCCAGTACTTC.

This clonotype was counted at least ten times. The rearrangement joins TRBV5-1 to TRBJ2-7; 11 bases fit TRBD2. The germline CDR1 and CDR2 sequences are SGHRS and YFSETQ. The CDR3 consists of 16 residues. V lost 3 bases to trimming and J lost 5 bases; unmatched junction nucleotides: 10. CDR3 in DNA: TGCGCCAGCAGCTGGGGAAGACTAGCGGGAAGGGACGAGCAGTACTTC. It yields the protein CASSWGRLAGRDEQYF.

This chain joins TRBV6-5 and TRBJ2-7; D not resolved. The CDR3 contains 14 residues. Trimming shortened V by 3 bases and J by 0 bases, and 9 bases separated the two germline ends. Germline V CDR1 and CDR2: MNHEY, SVGAGI. This CDR3 is CASSYSPLSYEQYF. The CDR3 region has the DNA TGTGCCAGCAGTTATAGTCCTCTCTCCTACGAGCAGTACTTC.

This clonotype was seen repeatedly, ten times or more. This sequence joins TRBV7-8 and TRBJ2-1, with D maybe TRBD1 (6 bases). Per the germline V gene, CDR1 is SGHVS and CDR2 is FQNEAQ. The CDR3 runs 13 residues. V lost 7 bases, J lost 4 bases, and 11 bases lay in between. CDR3 sequence (DNA): TGTGCCAGCACCCCAGGGGCGTACAATGAGCAGTTCTTC. It is translated as CASTPGAYNEQFF. Full variable domain (outside the CDR3, taken from reference TRBV7-8 and TRBJ2-1): GAGVSQSPRYKVAKRGQDVALRCDPISGHVSLFWYQQALGQGPEFLTYFQNEAQLDKSGLPSDRFFAERPEGSVSTLKIQRTQQEDSAVYLCASTPGAYNEQFFGPGTRLTVL.

This chain joins TRBV4-1 and TRBJ2-1, with 9 bases that match TRBD2. V was clipped by 1 base and J by 3 bases; unmatched bases: 4. The germline V gene encodes CDR1 MGHRA and CDR2 YSYEKL. This CDR3 contains 16 residues. The CDR3 region has the DNA TGCGCCAGCAGCCAAGGAGGACTAGCGAGCTACAATGAGCAGTTCTTC. Residues: CASSQGGLASYNEQFF.

The chain uses TRBV7-2 and TRBJ2-1; D call uncertain. This CDR3 comprises 12 residues. V gave up 3 bases and J gave up 5 bases, with 5 bases separating them. Per the germline V gene, CDR1 is SGHTA and CDR2 is FQGNSA. CDR3 residues: CASSFRDNEQFF. The CDR3 bases are TGTGCCAGCAGCTTCCGGGACAATGAGCAGTTCTTC.

This clonotype was counted a few times. The chain carries TRBV4-1 and TRBJ2-1; 8 bases match TRBD2. This CDR3 has 13 residues. Trimming cost V 5 bases and J 6 bases; bases outside gene matches: 3. Germline CDR1 and CDR2: MGHRA and YSYEKL. CDR3 sequence reads: CASSSSGSNEQFF. Here the CDR3 DNA reads TGCGCCAGCAGCAGCAGCGGGAGCAATGAGCAGTTCTTC.

There are many counts of this clonotype. This sequence joins TRBV7-7 and TRBJ2-3, with 14 bases that match TRBD2. Germline V gives CDR1 SSHAT, CDR2 FNYEAQ (reference sequence). Germline trimming cut 5 bases from V and 5 bases from J; bases unmatched to any gene: 9. The CDR3 is 17 amino acids. This chain's CDR3 is CASSRSGGLAGGDTQYF. The DNA of the CDR3 is TGTGCCAGCAGCCGTTCGGGCGGACTAGCGGGAGGAGATACGCAGTATTTT.

This chain links TRBV7-6 with TRBJ2-7; D is uncertain. Germline V gene data show CDR1 as SGHVS and CDR2 as FNYEAQ. This CDR3 spans 14 amino acids. Trimming left V 0 bases short and J 2 bases short, with 8 bases between. CDR3 protein: CASSLAVGAYEQYF. The CDR3 DNA reads TGTGCCAGCAGCTTAGCGGTAGGAGCCTACGAGCAGTACTTC.

Ten or more counts support this clonotype. One junction end disagrees with the germline gene, perhaps due to a read error. This chain links TRBV5-1 with TRBJ2-3; D assignment may be TRBD1 or TRBD2 (5 bases each). Germline lookup yields CDR1 SGHRS and CDR2 YFSETQ. The CDR3 sequence is 16 residues long. The CDR3 sequence is CACRGDGSQNTDTQYF. CDR3 DNA: TGCGCCTGCAGAGGGGACGGAAGCCAGAACACAGATACGCAGTATTTT. The whole variable domain, remainder taken from reference TRBV5-1 and TRBJ2-3, is KAGVTQTPRYLIKTRGQQVTLSCSPISGHRSVSWYQQTPGQGLQFLFEYFSETQRNKGNFPGRFSGRQFSNSRSEMNVSTLELGDSALYLCACRGDGSQNTDTQYFGPGTRLTVL.

Ten or more counts support this clonotype. This chain connects TRBV7-2 to TRBJ1-5; weak D call: TRBD1 (6 bases). The CDR3 consists of 15 residues. Trimming left V 5 bases short and J 7 bases short, with 18 bases between. Germline-derived CDR1 and CDR2 are SGHTA and FQGNSA. The CDR3 region is CASSVGQSGWQPQHF. The CDR3 DNA reads as TGTGCCAGCAGCGTAGGACAGTCGGGTTGGCAGCCCCAGCATTTT.

This clonotype was seen many times. The chain links TRBV20-1 to TRBJ2-1; 12 bases are shared with TRBD2. The germline gives CDR1 DFQATT, CDR2 SNEGSKA (reference sequence). The CDR3 is 15 residues long. The J segment lost 8 bases and the V segment lost 5 bases, leaving 10 bases of the junction unmatched. The CDR3 nucleotides are TGCAGTGCTTCGCCGACTAGCGGGAGTTTGGATGAGCAGTTCTTC. Translated, it gives CSASPTSGSLDEQFF.

CDR3 in amino acids: CASSRTHSGANVLTF. The DNA for the CDR3 is TGTGCCAGCAGTCGGACACACTCTGGGGCCAACGTCCTGACTTTC. This chain uses TRBV28 with TRBJ2-6; weak D call: TRBD1 (5 bases). The V end was cut by 5 bases, the J end by 0 bases, with 8 bases between. The CDR3 sequence is 15 residues long. Germline-derived CDR1 and CDR2 are MDHEN and SYDVKM.

In this sample, this clonotype turned up many times. The chain has TRBV20-1 and TRBJ2-1; 7 bases map to TRBD1. J lost 6 bases, V lost 0 bases, and 11 bases had no gene match. The CDR3 sequence is 16 residues long. From germline, CDR1 is DFQATT and CDR2 SNEGSKA (reference sequence). The CDR3 region is CSARDIGGAGGNEQFF. The CDR3 DNA follows: TGCAGTGCTAGAGACATAGGGGGAGCAGGGGGCAATGAGCAGTTCTTC.

This clonotype has ten or more counts. The chain employs TRBV6-2 or TRBV6-3 and TRBJ2-7, with 11 bases aligning to TRBD1. Per the germline V gene, CDR1 is MNHEY and CDR2 is SVGEGT. The CDR3 extends over 14 amino acids. J was trimmed by 2 bases and V by 6 bases; bases with no gene match: 3. The CDR3 region is CASRRTGGAYEQYF. The CDR3 nucleotides read TGTGCCAGCAGACGGACAGGGGGCGCCTACGAGCAGTACTTC.

The sample holds many counts of this clonotype. This rearrangement joins TRBV11-2 to TRBJ2-5; no definite D call. Trimming removed 2 bases at V and 0 bases at J, with 7 bases between. From germline, CDR1 is SGHAT and CDR2 FQNNGV. There are 14 residues in the CDR3. CDR3 protein: CASSLFGNQETQYF. CDR3 nucleotide sequence: TGTGCCAGCAGCTTATTTGGAAACCAAGAGACCCAGTACTTC.

The table lists this clonotype with many counts. V is TRBV28 and J is TRBJ2-6; TRBD1 might be the D (6 bases). This CDR3 is 19 amino acids long. Germline V gene sequence: CDR1 MDHEN, CDR2 SYDVKM. V lost 8 bases, J lost 0 bases, and 23 bases lay in between. The CDR3, as DNA: TGTGCCAGCCGAGACTTGAACAGGGACATCCACTCTGGGGCCAACGTCCTGACTTTC. Translation: CASRDLNRDIHSGANVLTF.

Ten or more counts support this clonotype. This chain connects TRBV7-2 to TRBJ2-3, with 7 bases identical to TRBD2. J was trimmed by 7 bases and V by 3 bases; bases with no gene match: 7. This CDR3 is built from 14 residues. Germline CDR1 SGHTA, CDR2 FQGNSA. For the CDR3, the DNA is TGTGCCAGCAGCTTGGGCGGGAGTAGGAATACGCAGTATTTT. This codes for CASSLGGSRNTQYF.

This clonotype has ten or more counts. This chain uses TRBV10-1 with TRBJ1-3; 8 bases match TRBD1. The trim removed 3 bases at V and 4 bases at J, leaving 5 bases unmatched. The germline V gene has CDR1 WNHNN and CDR2 SYGVQD (reference sequence). CDR3 length: 15 amino acids. The CDR3 region is CASSDGQGGGNTIYF. CDR3 DNA: TGCGCCAGCAGTGACGGACAGGGCGGCGGAAACACCATATATTTT.

There are many counts of this clonotype. DNA for the CDR3: TGCAGTGCTCCACTAGCGGGAGGACGGGATACGCAGTATTTT. It translates to CSAPLAGGRDTQYF. The chain uses TRBV20-1 and TRBJ2-3, with 12 bases identical to TRBD2. CDR3 size: 14 residues. The germline V gene encodes CDR1 DFQATT and CDR2 SNEGSKA (reference sequence). The trim removed 5 bases at V and 6 bases at J, leaving 6 bases unmatched.

This clonotype was counted at least ten times. The V call is TRBV28, the J call TRBJ2-7; perhaps TRBD1 as D (5 bases). Germline CDR1 and CDR2: MDHEN and SYDVKM. This CDR3 spans 12 amino acids. Between the trimmed V and J ends, which lost 6 bases and 3 bases, there was a span of 9 bases. CDR3 DNA sequence: TGTGCCAGCAGCGCAGACAGCTACGAGCAGTACTTC. This gives the protein CASSADSYEQYF.